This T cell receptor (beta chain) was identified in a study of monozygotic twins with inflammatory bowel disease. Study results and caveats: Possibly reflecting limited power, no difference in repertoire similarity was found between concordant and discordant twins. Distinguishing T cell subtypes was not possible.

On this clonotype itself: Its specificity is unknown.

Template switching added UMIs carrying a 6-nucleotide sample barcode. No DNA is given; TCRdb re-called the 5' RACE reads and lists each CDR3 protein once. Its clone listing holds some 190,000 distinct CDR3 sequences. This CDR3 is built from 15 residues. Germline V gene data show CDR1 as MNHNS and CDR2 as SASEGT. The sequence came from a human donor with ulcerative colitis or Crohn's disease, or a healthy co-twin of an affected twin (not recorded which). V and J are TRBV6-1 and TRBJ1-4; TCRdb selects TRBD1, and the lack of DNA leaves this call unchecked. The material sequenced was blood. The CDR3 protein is CDSSDRGPTNEKLFF.